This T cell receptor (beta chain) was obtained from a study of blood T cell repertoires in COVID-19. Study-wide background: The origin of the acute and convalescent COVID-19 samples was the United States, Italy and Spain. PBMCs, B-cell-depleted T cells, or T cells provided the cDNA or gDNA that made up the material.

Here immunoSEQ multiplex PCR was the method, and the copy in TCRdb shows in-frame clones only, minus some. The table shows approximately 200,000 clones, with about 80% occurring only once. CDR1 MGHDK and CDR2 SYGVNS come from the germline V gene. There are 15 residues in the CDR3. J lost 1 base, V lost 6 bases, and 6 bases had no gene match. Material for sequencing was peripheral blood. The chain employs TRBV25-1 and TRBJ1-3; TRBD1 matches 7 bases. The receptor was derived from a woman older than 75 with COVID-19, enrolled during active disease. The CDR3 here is CASSHSGGSGNTIYF. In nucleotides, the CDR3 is TGTGCCAGCAGCCACTCAGGGGGATCTGGAAACACCATATATTTT. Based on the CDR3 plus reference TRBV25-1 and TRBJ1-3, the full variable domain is EADIYQTPRYLVIGTGKKITLECSQTMGHDKMYWYQQDPGMELHLIHYSYGVNSTEKGDLSSESTVSRIRTEHFPLTLESARPSHTSQYLCASSHSGGSGNTIYFGEGSWLTVV.